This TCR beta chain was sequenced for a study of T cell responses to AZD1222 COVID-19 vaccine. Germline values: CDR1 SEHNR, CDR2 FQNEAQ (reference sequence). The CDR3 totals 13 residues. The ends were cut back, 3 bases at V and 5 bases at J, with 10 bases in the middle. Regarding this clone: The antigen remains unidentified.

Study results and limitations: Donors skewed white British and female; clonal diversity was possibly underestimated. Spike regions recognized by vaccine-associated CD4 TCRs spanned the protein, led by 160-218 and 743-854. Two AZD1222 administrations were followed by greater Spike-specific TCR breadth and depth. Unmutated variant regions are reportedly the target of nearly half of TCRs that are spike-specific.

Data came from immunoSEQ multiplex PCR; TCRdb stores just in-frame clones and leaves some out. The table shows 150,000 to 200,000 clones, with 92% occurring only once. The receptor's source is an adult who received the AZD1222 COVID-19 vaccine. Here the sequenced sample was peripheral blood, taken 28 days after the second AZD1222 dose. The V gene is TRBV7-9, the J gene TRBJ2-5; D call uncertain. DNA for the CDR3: TGTGCCAGCAGCTTCCCCGGTCCGGAGACCCAGTACTTC. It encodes CASSFPGPETQYF.